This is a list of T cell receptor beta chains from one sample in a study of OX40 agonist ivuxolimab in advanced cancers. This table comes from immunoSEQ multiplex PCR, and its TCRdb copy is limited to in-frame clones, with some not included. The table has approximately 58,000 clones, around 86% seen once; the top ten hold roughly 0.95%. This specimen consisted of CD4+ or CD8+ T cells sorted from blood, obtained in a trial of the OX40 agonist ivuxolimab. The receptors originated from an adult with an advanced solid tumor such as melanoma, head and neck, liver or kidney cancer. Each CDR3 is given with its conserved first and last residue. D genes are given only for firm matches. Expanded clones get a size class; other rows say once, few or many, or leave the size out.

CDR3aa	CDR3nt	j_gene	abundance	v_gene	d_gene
CASRRSYQETQYF	TGTGCCAGCAGGAGATCGTACCAAGAGACCCAGTACTTC	TRBJ2-5	-	TRBV28	-
CASSQAVGHSYNEQFF	TGTGCCAGCAGCCAAGCGGTAGGGCACTCCTACAATGAGCAGTTCTTC	TRBJ2-1	once	TRBV4-2	-
CASSRMQGAGQPQHF	TGTGCCAGCAGCAGAATGCAGGGGGCTGGTCAGCCCCAGCATTTT	TRBJ1-5	-	TRBV5-5	TRBD1
CASSEAVGGSNSPLHF	TGTGCCAGCAGTGAAGCTGTAGGGGGCTCTAATTCACCCCTCCACTTT	TRBJ1-6	-	TRBV25-1	TRBD1
CASSLELAAETQYF	TGTGCCAGCAGCTTAGAACTAGCCGCGGAGACCCAGTACTTC	TRBJ2-5	-	TRBV7-2	-
CASSPSGRGQFF	TGCGCCAGCAGCCCTTCCGGGAGGGGGCAGTTCTTC	TRBJ2-1	-	TRBV4-1	TRBD2
CASRDSSTDTQYF	TGTGCCAGCCGGGACAGCAGCACAGATACGCAGTATTTT	TRBJ2-3	-	TRBV6-5	TRBD1
CASSELDVPNQPQHF	TGTGCCAGCAGTGAATTGGATGTCCCCAATCAGCCCCAGCATTTT	TRBJ1-5	-	TRBV2	-
CASGETTYNEQFF	TGTGCCAGCGGGGAGACAACCTACAATGAGCAGTTCTTC	TRBJ2-1	-	TRBV2	-
CASSPVGGGETQYF	TGTGCCAGCTCACCAGTTGGAGGGGGAGAGACCCAGTACTTC	TRBJ2-5	-	TRBV18	-
CSAYKAYEQYF	TGCAGTGCCTACAAAGCCTACGAGCAGTACTTC	TRBJ2-7	-	TRBV20-1	-
CASSLGQFLDTQYF	TGTGCCAGCAGCTTAGGGCAGTTTTTAGATACGCAGTATTTT	TRBJ2-3	-	TRBV11-2	-
CASSESEGRKLFF	TGCGCCAGCAGTGAGTCAGAGGGGAGAAAACTGTTTTTT	TRBJ1-4	-	TRBV10-1	-
CASSPRTGGPYGYTF	TGTGCCAGCAGCCCAAGGACAGGGGGCCCATATGGCTACACCTTC	TRBJ1-2	-	TRBV7-2	TRBD1
CASSEGSSNYGYTF	TGCGCCAGCAGCGAGGGGAGTTCTAACTATGGCTACACCTTC	TRBJ1-2	-	TRBV5-1	-
CASSLFIREWAAFF	TGTGCCAGCAGCTTGTTTATCAGGGAATGGGCAGCTTTCTTT	TRBJ1-1	-	TRBV5-5	-
CASSLFSGNTIYF	TGTGCCAGCAGCCTCTTTTCTGGAAACACCATATATTTT	TRBJ1-3	-	TRBV7-9	-
CASKRSGALTSYNEQFF	TGCGCCAGCAAGAGGAGCGGGGCCCTTACCTCCTACAATGAGCAGTTCTTC	TRBJ2-1	-	TRBV5-1	TRBD2
CSVDPGAETASGLWDEQFF	TGCAGCGTTGATCCGGGGGCTGAGACGGCGTCTGGCTTGTGGGATGAGCAGTTCTTC	TRBJ2-1	-	TRBV29-1	-
CASSYGGAQETQYF	TGTGCCAGCAGTTACGGGGGGGCCCAAGAGACCCAGTACTTC	TRBJ2-5	-	TRBV6-5	-
CASREAGRNQPQHF	TGTGCCAGTCGTGAAGCGGGGCGCAATCAGCCCCAGCATTTT	TRBJ1-5	-	TRBV5-6	-
CASSPNSGETQYF	TGCGCCAGCAGCCCCAACTCGGGAGAGACCCAGTACTTC	TRBJ2-5	once	TRBV5-1	-
CASSGGTASSGNTIYF	TGTGCCAGCAGTGGGGGGACAGCGAGCTCTGGAAACACCATATATTTT	TRBJ1-3	-	TRBV2	TRBD1
CATNFFGQGNTEAFF	TGTGCCACCAATTTCTTCGGACAGGGGAACACTGAAGCTTTCTTT	TRBJ1-1	-	TRBV10-3	TRBD1
CASSFRPTEAFF	TGTGCCAGCAGTTTTCGACCGACTGAAGCTTTCTTT	TRBJ1-1	few	TRBV28	-
CASSLGGGETQYF	TGTGCCAGCAGCCTAGGAGGGGGAGAGACCCAGTACTTC	TRBJ2-5	-	TRBV13	-
CAISNREGYTF	TGTGCCATCAGTAACAGGGAGGGCTACACCTTC	TRBJ1-2	-	TRBV10-3	-
CASSFLTSGLVEQYF	TGCGCCAGCAGCTTCTTGACTAGCGGGCTGGTCGAGCAGTACTTC	TRBJ2-7	-	TRBV5-1	TRBD2
CASSSSDETRSETQYF	TGTGCCAGCAGCTCATCGGACGAGACTAGATCAGAGACCCAGTACTTC	TRBJ2-5	-	TRBV11-2	-